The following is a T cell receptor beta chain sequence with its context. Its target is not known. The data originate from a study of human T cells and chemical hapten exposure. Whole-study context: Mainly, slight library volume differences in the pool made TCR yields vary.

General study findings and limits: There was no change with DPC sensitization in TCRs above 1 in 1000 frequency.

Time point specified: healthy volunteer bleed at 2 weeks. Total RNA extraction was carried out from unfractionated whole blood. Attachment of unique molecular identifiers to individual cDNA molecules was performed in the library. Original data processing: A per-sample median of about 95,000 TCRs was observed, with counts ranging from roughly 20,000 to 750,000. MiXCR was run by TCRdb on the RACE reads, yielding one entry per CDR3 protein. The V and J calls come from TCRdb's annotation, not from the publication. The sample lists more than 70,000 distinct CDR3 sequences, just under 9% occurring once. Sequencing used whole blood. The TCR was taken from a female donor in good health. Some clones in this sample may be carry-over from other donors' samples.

CDR3 in DNA: TGTGCCAGCAGTTACAGGGAGTGGGGTGGCTACACCTTC. Its protein is CASSYREWGGYTF. The V call is TRBV27, the J call TRBJ1-2; a possible D gene is TRBD1 (6 bases). This CDR3 region has 13 residues. Germline loops: CDR1 MNHEY, CDR2 SMNVEV (reference sequence). With 4 bases removed from V and 7 bases from J, the gap between germline ends came to 13 bases.